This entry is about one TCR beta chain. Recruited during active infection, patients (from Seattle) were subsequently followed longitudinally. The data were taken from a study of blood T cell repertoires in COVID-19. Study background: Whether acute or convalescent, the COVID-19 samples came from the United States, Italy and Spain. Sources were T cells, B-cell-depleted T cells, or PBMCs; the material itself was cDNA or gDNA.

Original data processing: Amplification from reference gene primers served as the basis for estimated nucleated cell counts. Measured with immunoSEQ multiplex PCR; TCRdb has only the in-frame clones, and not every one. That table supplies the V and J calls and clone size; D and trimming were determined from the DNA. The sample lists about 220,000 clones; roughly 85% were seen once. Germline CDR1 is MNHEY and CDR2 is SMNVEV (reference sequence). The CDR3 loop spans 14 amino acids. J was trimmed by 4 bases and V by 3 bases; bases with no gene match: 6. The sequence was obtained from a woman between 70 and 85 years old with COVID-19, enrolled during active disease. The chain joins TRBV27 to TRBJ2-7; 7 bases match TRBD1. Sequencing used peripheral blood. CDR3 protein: CASSFWDRLYEQYF. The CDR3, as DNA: TGTGCCAGCAGTTTCTGGGACAGATTATACGAGCAGTACTTC.